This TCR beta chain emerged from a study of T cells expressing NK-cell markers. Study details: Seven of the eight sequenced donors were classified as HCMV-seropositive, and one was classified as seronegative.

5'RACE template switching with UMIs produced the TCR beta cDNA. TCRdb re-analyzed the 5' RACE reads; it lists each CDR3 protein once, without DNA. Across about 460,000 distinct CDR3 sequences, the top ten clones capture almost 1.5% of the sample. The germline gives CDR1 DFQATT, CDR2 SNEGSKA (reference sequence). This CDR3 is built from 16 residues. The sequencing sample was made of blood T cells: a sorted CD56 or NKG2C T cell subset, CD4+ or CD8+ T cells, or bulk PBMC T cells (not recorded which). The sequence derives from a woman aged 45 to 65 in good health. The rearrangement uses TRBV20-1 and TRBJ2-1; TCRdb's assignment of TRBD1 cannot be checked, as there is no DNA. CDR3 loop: CSANLPGPKTYNEQFF.